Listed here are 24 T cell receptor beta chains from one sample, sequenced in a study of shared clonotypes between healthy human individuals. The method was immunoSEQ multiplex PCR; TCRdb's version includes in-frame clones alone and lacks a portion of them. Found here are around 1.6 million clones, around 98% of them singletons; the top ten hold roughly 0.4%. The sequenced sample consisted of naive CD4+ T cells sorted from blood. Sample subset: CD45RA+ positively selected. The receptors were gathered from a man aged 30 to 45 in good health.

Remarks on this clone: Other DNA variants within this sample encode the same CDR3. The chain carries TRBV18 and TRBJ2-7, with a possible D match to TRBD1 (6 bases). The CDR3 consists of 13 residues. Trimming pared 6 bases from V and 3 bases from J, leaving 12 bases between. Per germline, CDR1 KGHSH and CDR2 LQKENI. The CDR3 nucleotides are TGTGCCAGCTCCCGGGACACCAGCTACGAGCAGTACTTC. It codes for CASSRDTSYEQYF.

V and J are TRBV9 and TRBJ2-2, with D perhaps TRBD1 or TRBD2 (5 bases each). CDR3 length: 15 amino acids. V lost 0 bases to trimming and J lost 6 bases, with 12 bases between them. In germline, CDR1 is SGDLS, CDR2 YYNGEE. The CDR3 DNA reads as TGTGCCAGCAGCGTAGGGGGGACGGTGCCCGGGGAGCTGTTTTTT. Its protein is CASSVGGTVPGELFF.

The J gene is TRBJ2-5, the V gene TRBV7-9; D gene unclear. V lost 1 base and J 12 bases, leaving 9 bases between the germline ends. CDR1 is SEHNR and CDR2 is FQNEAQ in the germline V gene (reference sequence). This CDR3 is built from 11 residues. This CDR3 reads CASSLDASEYF. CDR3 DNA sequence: TGTGCCAGCAGCTTAGACGCCTCGGAGTACTTC.

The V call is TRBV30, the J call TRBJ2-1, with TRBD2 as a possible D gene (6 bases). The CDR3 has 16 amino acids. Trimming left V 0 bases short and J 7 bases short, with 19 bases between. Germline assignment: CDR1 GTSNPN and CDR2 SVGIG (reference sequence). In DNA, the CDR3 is TGTGCCTGGAGTGTTTCCGCCGGGCTGGGGAGGAATGAGCAGTTCTTC. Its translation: CAWSVSAGLGRNEQFF.

For the CDR3, the DNA is TGTGCCAGCAGACCGGGCCTGGACGATGAGCAGTTCTTC. The encoded protein is CASRPGLDDEQFF. The rearrangement uses TRBV6-4 and TRBJ2-1; no clear D gene. Trimming took 6 bases from V and 8 from J, leaving 14 bases between them. Germline CDR1 and CDR2: MRHNA and SNTAGT. The CDR3 is made up of 13 amino acids.

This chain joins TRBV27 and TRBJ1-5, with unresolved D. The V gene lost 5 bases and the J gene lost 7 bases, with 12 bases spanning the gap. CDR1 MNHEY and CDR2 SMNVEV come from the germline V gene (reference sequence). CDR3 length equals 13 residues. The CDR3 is CASSVLPGQPQHF. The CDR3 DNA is TGTGCCAGCAGTGTCCTCCCAGGACAGCCCCAGCATTTT.

Here the CDR3 DNA reads TGTGCCATCAGCCCGGGACCTTCTGCAGGAAACACCATATATTTT. It translates to CAISPGPSAGNTIYF. J is TRBJ1-3 and V is TRBV10-3, with D perhaps matching TRBD1 (5 bases). Germline CDR1 ENHRY, CDR2 SYGVKD. The V end was cut by 6 bases, the J end by 4 bases, with 16 bases between. The CDR3 has 15 residues.

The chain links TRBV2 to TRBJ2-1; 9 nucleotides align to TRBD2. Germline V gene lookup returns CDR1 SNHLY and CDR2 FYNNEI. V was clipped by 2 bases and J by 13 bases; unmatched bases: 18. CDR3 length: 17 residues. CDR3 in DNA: TGTGCCAGCAGTGAACCCGGGGGAGGGACTAGCCGGGGTGATCAGTTCTTC. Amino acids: CASSEPGGGTSRGDQFF.

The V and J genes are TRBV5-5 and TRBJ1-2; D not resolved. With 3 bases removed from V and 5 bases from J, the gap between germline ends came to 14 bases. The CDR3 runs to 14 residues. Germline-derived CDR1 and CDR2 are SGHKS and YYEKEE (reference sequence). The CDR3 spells CASSYSARRYGYTF. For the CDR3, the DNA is TGTGCCAGCAGCTACTCCGCTCGCCGATATGGCTACACCTTC.

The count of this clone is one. Here the CDR3 reads CASSRLPNYGYTF. The DNA for the CDR3 is TGTGCCAGCAGCCGACTGCCGAACTATGGCTACACCTTC. The chain recombines TRBV7-9 with TRBJ1-2; D ambiguous. The CDR3 length is 13 residues. From germline, CDR1 is SEHNR and CDR2 FQNEAQ (reference sequence). V was shortened by 5 bases and J by 2 bases, with 9 bases between the two germline ends.

The CDR3 DNA is TGTGCCAGCTCACTAGGGACAAGGGAGACCCAGTACTTC. It yields the protein CASSLGTRETQYF. The genes are TRBV18 and TRBJ2-5, with TRBD1 as a possible D gene (6 bases). The V gene lost 4 bases and the J gene lost 5 bases, with 11 bases spanning the gap. The germline V gene has CDR1 KGHSH and CDR2 LQKENI. There are 13 residues in the CDR3.

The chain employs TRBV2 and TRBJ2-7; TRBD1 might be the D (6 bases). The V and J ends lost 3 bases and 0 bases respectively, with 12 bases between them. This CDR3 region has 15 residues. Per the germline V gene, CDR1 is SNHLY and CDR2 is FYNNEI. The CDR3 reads CASSDGTTTSYEQYF. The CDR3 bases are TGTGCCAGCAGTGACGGGACAACTACCTCCTACGAGCAGTACTTC.

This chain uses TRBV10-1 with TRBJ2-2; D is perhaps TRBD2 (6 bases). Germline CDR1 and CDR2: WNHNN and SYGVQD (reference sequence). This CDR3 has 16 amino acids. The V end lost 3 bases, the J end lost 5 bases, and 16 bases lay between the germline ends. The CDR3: CASSDLGGQITGELFF. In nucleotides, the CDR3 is TGCGCCAGCAGTGATTTGGGAGGACAAATTACCGGGGAGCTGTTTTTT.

CDR3 sequence reads: CASSMLGQGPTYEQYF. As DNA, the CDR3 is TGTGCCAGTAGTATGCTCGGACAGGGACCTACCTACGAGCAGTACTTC. The chain recombines TRBV19 with TRBJ2-7; 8 bases match TRBD1. V dropped 3 bases and J dropped 2; count of bases not matched to a gene: 9. The CDR3 loop spans 16 amino acids. Germline V CDR1 and CDR2: LNHDA, SQIVND (reference sequence).

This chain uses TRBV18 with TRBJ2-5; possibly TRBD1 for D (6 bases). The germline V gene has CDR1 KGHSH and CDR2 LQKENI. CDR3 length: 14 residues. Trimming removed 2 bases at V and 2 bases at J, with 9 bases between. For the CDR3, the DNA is TGTGCCAGCTCACCAACGGACAGACAAGAGACCCAGTACTTC. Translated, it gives CASSPTDRQETQYF.

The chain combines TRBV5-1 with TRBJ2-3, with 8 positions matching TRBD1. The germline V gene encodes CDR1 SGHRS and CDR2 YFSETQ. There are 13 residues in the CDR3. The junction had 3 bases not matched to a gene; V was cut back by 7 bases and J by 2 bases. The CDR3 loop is CASRDRSTDTQYF. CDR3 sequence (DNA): TGCGCCAGCCGGGACAGGTCCACAGATACGCAGTATTTT.

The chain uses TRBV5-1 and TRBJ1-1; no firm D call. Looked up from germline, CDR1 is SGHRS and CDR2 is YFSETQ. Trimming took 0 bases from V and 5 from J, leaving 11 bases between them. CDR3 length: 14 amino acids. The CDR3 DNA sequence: TGCGCCAGCAGCTTGGCTGGTTTTAGTACTGAAGCTTTCTTT. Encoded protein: CASSLAGFSTEAFF.

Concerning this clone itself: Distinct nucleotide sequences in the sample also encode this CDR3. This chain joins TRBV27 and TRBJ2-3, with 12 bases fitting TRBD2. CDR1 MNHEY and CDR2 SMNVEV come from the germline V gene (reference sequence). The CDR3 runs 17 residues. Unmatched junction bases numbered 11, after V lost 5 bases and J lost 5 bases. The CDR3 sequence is CASSPDSSGRAGDTQYF. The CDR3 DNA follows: TGTGCCAGCAGTCCTGACTCTAGCGGGAGGGCCGGAGATACGCAGTATTTT.

CDR3 region: CASSELGAGYNEQFF. The CDR3 DNA follows: TGCGCCAGCAGTGAATTAGGGGCTGGCTACAATGAGCAGTTCTTC. The chain has TRBV10-1 and TRBJ2-1, with TRBD1 as a possible D gene (5 bases). The CDR3 length is 15 residues. Germline loops: CDR1 WNHNN, CDR2 SYGVQD (reference sequence). V was pared by 3 bases and J by 3 bases, with 12 bases between.

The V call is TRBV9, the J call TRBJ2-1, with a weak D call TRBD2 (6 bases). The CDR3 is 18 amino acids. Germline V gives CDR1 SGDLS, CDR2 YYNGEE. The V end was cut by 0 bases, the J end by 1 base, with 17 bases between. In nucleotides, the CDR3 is TGTGCCAGCAGCGTAGCCGCTGTAGCGGACCAATCCTACAATGAGCAGTTCTTC. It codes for CASSVAAVADQSYNEQFF.

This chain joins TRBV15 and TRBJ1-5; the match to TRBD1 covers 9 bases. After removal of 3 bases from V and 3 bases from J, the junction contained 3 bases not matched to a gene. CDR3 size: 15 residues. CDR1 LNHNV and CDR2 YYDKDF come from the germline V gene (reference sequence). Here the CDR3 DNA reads TGTGCCACCAGCAGGGGACAGGGAAACAATCAGCCCCAGCATTTT. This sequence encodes CATSRGQGNNQPQHF.

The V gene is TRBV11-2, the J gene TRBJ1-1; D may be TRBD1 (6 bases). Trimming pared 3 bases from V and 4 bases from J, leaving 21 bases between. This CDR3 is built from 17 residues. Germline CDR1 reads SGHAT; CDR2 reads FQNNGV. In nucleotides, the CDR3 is TGTGCCAGCAGCTTCGAACCTACGGGACACGGAAGCACTGAAGCTTTCTTT. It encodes CASSFEPTGHGSTEAFF.

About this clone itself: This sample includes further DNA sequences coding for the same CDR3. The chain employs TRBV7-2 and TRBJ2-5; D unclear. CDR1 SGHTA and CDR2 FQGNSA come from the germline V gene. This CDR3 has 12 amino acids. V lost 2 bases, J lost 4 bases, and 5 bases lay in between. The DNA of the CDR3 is TGTGCCAGCAGCTTAATCTTAGAGACCCAGTACTTC. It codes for CASSLILETQYF.

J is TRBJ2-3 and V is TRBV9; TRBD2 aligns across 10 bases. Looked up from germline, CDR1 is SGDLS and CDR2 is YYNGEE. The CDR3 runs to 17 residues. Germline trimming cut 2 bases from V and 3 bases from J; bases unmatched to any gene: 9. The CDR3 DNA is TGTGCCAGCAGCGTGGAGGCCTGGACTAGCGGTACAGATACGCAGTATTTT. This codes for CASSVEAWTSGTDTQYF.